Shown below are 23 T cell receptor beta chains from a single sample sequenced in a study of blood T cell repertoires in COVID-19. Here immunoSEQ multiplex PCR was the method, and the copy in TCRdb shows in-frame clones only, minus some. The sample records under 150,000 clones, about three quarters being singletons. Sequenced input: peripheral blood. The receptors stem from a woman aged 50 to 60 with active or convalescent COVID-19.

The chain links TRBV6-1 to TRBJ1-2, with D possibly being TRBD1 (6 bases). Germline V gene sequence: CDR1 MNHNS, CDR2 SASEGT. The CDR3 sequence is 13 residues long. Trimming took off 6 bases at V and 6 bases at J, with 14 bases between the two ends. This chain's CDR3 is CASRPTGSHGYTF. The CDR3 DNA reads as TGTGCCAGCAGACCTACAGGGAGTCATGGCTACACCTTC.

The chain carries TRBV19 and TRBJ1-6; D is possibly TRBD1 (5 bases). CDR3 length equals 16 residues. The germline V and J ends were trimmed by 3 bases and 7 bases, with 16 bases remaining between them. The germline V gene encodes CDR1 LNHDA and CDR2 SQIVND (reference sequence). The CDR3 sequence is CASSMVEGVENSPLHF. The CDR3 DNA reads as TGTGCCAGTAGTATGGTAGAAGGGGTTGAGAATTCACCCCTCCACTTT.

The gene calls are TRBV11-2 and TRBJ1-1; 8 bases map to TRBD1. V shed 5 bases, J shed 4 bases, and the junction held 6 bases outside the gene matches. Germline-derived CDR1 and CDR2 are SGHAT and FQNNGV. The CDR3 length is 14 residues. CDR3 region: CASSTSTGGTEAFF. The DNA for the CDR3 is TGTGCCAGCAGCACATCTACAGGGGGCACTGAAGCTTTCTTT.

The V and J genes are TRBV7-2 and TRBJ2-7, with a tentative D call TRBD1 (6 bases). Trimming left V 5 bases short and J 6 bases short, with 20 bases between. The CDR3 totals 15 residues. Germline CDR1 SGHTA, CDR2 FQGNSA. CDR3 sequence (DNA): TGTGCCAGCAGCCCCCGAGGTGCAGGGGCGGTCGAGCAGTACTTC. Its translation is CASSPRGAGAVEQYF.

In DNA, the CDR3 is TGTGCCAGCAGTTACGACAGGTCTCAGCCCCAGCATTTT. This codes for CASSYDRSQPQHF. The chain is built from TRBV6-5 and TRBJ1-5; maybe TRBD1 (6 bases). Per germline, CDR1 MNHEY and CDR2 SVGAGI. V was pared by 2 bases and J by 6 bases, with 8 bases between. The CDR3 has 13 amino acids.

V is TRBV18 and J is TRBJ2-7, with 10 bases fitting TRBD1. The CDR3 loop spans 15 amino acids. From germline, CDR1 is KGHSH and CDR2 LQKENI. J lost 3 bases, V lost 6 bases, and 8 bases had no gene match. Here the CDR3 DNA reads TGTGCCAGCTCTCAATGGACAGGGGGGAGCTACGAGCAGTACTTC. It translates to CASSQWTGGSYEQYF.

The count of this clone is one. In DNA form, the CDR3 reads TGTGCCAGCAGCGATATAGGGGGTTGGTCAGGGATGAACACTGAAGCTTTCTTT. Amino acid sequence: CASSDIGGWSGMNTEAFF. V gene TRBV28 combines with J gene TRBJ1-1, with D tentatively TRBD1 (6 bases). This CDR3 is 18 amino acids long. The germline V gene encodes CDR1 MDHEN and CDR2 SYDVKM. V lost 6 bases, J lost 0 bases, and 23 bases lay in between.

The gene calls are TRBV18 and TRBJ2-4; 10 bases map to TRBD2. With 3 bases clipped from V and 6 bases from J, the junction kept 8 bases outside the gene matches. Germline V gene data show CDR1 as KGHSH and CDR2 as LQKENI. This CDR3 has 16 residues. The CDR3 loop reads CASSPPLAGAGNIQYF. The CDR3 DNA sequence: TGTGCCAGCTCACCTCCTCTAGCGGGAGCCGGAAACATTCAGTACTTC. Full variable domain (missing parts from reference TRBV18 and TRBJ2-4): NAGVMQNPRHLVRRRGQEARLRCSPMKGHSHVYWYRQLPEEGLKFMVYLQKENIIDESGMPKERFSAEFPKEGPSILRIQQVVRGDSAAYFCASSPPLAGAGNIQYFGAGTRLSVL.

This clone occurred a few times. The genes are TRBV7-6 and TRBJ2-2; 9 bases line up with TRBD2. From germline, CDR1 is SGHVS and CDR2 FNYEAQ. CDR3 size: 15 residues. After removal of 1 base from V and 6 bases from J, the junction contained 3 bases not matched to a gene. The chain's CDR3 is CASSLGAGGAGELFF. The CDR3 DNA is TGTGCCAGCAGCTTAGGAGCGGGGGGCGCCGGGGAGCTGTTTTTT.

This clone was seen just once. V gene TRBV15 combines with J gene TRBJ2-5, with D possibly being TRBD1 (5 bases). The CDR3 spans 15 residues. Germline CDR1 reads LNHNV; CDR2 reads YYDKDF (reference sequence). The V and J ends lost 2 bases and 3 bases respectively, with 13 bases between them. For the CDR3, the DNA is TGTGCCACCAGCAGACCCTCCGACAGCGAAGAGACCCAGTACTTC. Translating gives CATSRPSDSEETQYF.

This clone was seen just once. The rearrangement uses TRBV25-1 and TRBJ2-1; D may be TRBD1 (6 bases). V lost 0 bases, J lost 8 bases, and 8 bases lay in between. The CDR3 contains 13 residues. CDR1 is MGHDK, CDR2 SYGVNS, per germline. CDR3 nucleotide sequence: TGTGCCAGCAGTGAATATGGGGGCCATGAGCAGTTCTTC. It yields the protein CASSEYGGHEQFF.

This clone was counted a few times. The J gene is TRBJ2-7, the V gene TRBV10-3, with a weak D call TRBD2 (5 bases). Looked up from germline, CDR1 is ENHRY and CDR2 is SYGVKD. The CDR3 is 13 residues long. Trimming left V 7 bases short and J 2 bases short, with 12 bases between. This CDR3 is CAIMDGLTYEQYF. Written as DNA, the CDR3 is TGTGCCATCATGGACGGACTGACCTACGAGCAGTACTTC.

Written as DNA, the CDR3 is TGCAGCGTTGGCGGGGGTTGGACAGATACGCAGTATTTT. It specifies CSVGGGWTDTQYF. The genes are TRBV29-1 and TRBJ2-3, with TRBD2 matching 7 bases. The CDR3 runs to 13 residues. The V gene's germline CDR1 is SQVTM and CDR2 ANQGSEA. The J segment lost 3 bases and the V segment lost 4 bases, leaving 4 bases of the junction unmatched.

V and J are TRBV4-3 and TRBJ2-2; 9 bases are a match to TRBD2. Germline CDR1 and CDR2: LGHNA and YSLEER. The V and J ends lost 0 bases and 2 bases, in that order; junction bases with no gene match: 10. The CDR3 has 19 amino acids. The CDR3: CASSQDWERGVSNTGELFF. CDR3 DNA sequence: TGCGCCAGCAGCCAAGATTGGGAGCGGGGGGTATCAAACACCGGGGAGCTGTTTTTT.

The rearrangement joins TRBV5-6 to TRBJ2-3; a weak D match, TRBD2 (6 bases). The V end was cut by 4 bases, the J end by 5 bases, with 17 bases between. CDR1 is SGHDT, CDR2 YYEEEE, per germline. The CDR3 consists of 15 residues. The CDR3 protein is CASSPPGGSRDTQYF. The CDR3 bases are TGTGCCAGCAGCCCCCCAGGAGGGTCGAGAGATACGCAGTATTTT.

This chain links TRBV6-5 with TRBJ1-6; 7 positions agree with TRBD1. With V trimmed by 6 bases and J by 4 bases, 3 bases remained unmatched. Germline CDR1 MNHEY, CDR2 SVGAGI. There are 14 residues in the CDR3. CDR3: CASSKQGYNSPLHF. CDR3 DNA: TGTGCCAGCAGCAAACAGGGGTATAATTCACCCCTCCACTTT.

This sequence joins TRBV28 and TRBJ2-2, with a weak D call TRBD2 (6 bases). This CDR3 region has 17 residues. V was clipped by 5 bases and J by 5 bases, with 21 bases between them. Per germline, CDR1 MDHEN and CDR2 SYDVKM. The CDR3 is CASSPPSVAGRTGELFF. CDR3 coding DNA: TGTGCCAGCAGTCCCCCGTCGGTGGCGGGGAGAACCGGGGAGCTGTTTTTT. The full variable domain, with the rest looked up from reference TRBV28 and TRBJ2-2, is DVKVTQSSRYLVKRTGEKVFLECVQDMDHENMFWYRQDPGLGLRLIYFSYDVKMKEKGDIPEGYSVSREKKERFSLILESASTNQTSMYLCASSPPSVAGRTGELFFGEGSRLTVL.

This clone has a single count. This sequence joins TRBV19 and TRBJ1-4, with D possibly being TRBD1 (5 bases). With 9 bases removed from V and 7 bases from J, the gap between germline ends came to 15 bases. CDR1 is LNHDA and CDR2 is SQIVND in the germline V gene (reference sequence). The CDR3 has 13 amino acids. The CDR3 sequence: CASDGGGTEKLFF. For the CDR3, the DNA is TGTGCCAGCGATGGGGGGGGTACTGAAAAACTGTTTTTT. Complete variable domain (other parts from reference TRBV19 and TRBJ1-4): DGGITQSPKYLFRKEGQNVTLSCEQNLNHDAMYWYRQDPGQGLRLIYYSQIVNDFQKGDIAEGYSVSREKKESFPLTVTSAQKNPTAFYLCASDGGGTEKLFFGSGTQLSVL.

The chain uses TRBV4-3 and TRBJ1-3; 7 nucleotides align to TRBD1. V dropped 2 bases and J dropped 0; count of bases not matched to a gene: 4. The CDR3 covers 16 residues. CDR1 and CDR2 (germline): LGHNA, YSLEER. The CDR3 spells CASSQRQGASGNTIYF. Written as DNA, the CDR3 is TGCGCCAGCAGCCAACGACAGGGTGCCTCTGGAAACACCATATATTTT.

A single count supports this clone. The rearrangement uses TRBV3-1 (or the pseudogene TRBV3-2) and TRBJ1-2, with a possible D match to TRBD1 (6 bases). V shed 1 base and J shed 2 bases, with 8 bases lying between them. This CDR3 contains 14 residues. CDR1 LGHDT and CDR2 YNNKEL come from the germline V gene (reference sequence). In nucleotides, the CDR3 is TGTGCCAGCAGCCAAGGGACAGCCAACTATGGCTACACCTTC. Its protein is CASSQGTANYGYTF.

This chain connects TRBV3-1 (or the pseudogene TRBV3-2) to TRBJ1-4, with D perhaps matching TRBD1 (6 bases). In germline, CDR1 is LGHDT, CDR2 YNNKEL (reference sequence). Trimming removed 1 base from V and 8 bases from J, with 17 bases in between. This CDR3 spans 16 amino acids. The DNA of the CDR3 is TGTGCCAGCAGCCAAGTTGGGGCAGGGGTAGCCGAAAAACTGTTTTTT. Encoded protein: CASSQVGAGVAEKLFF.

This chain connects TRBV6-5 to TRBJ1-6, with 8 nucleotides matching TRBD1. The CDR3 covers 14 residues. The V gene end was trimmed by 6 bases and the J gene end by 9 bases; junction bases not matched to a gene: 7. Germline V gene lookup returns CDR1 MNHEY and CDR2 SVGAGI. DNA of the CDR3: TGTGCCAGCAGAACCGACAGGGGCAGTTCACCCCTCCACTTT. Amino acid sequence: CASRTDRGSSPLHF.

The CDR3 here is CASSLGLAGSPRTKNIQYF. The CDR3, as DNA: TGTGCCAGCAGCTTAGGCCTAGCGGGGAGTCCTAGGACCAAAAACATTCAGTACTTC. The rearrangement uses TRBV7-2 and TRBJ2-4, with 9 bases lining up with TRBD2. The V gene's germline CDR1 is SGHTA and CDR2 FQGNSA. V was clipped by 1 base and J by 2 bases; unmatched bases: 12. The CDR3 length is 19 residues. The whole variable domain, remainder taken from reference TRBV7-2 and TRBJ2-4, is GAGVSQSPSNKVTEKGKDVELRCDPISGHTALYWYRQSLGQGLEFLIYFQGNSAPDKSGLPSDRFSAERTGGSVSTLTIQRTQQEDSAVYLCASSLGLAGSPRTKNIQYFGAGTRLSVL.